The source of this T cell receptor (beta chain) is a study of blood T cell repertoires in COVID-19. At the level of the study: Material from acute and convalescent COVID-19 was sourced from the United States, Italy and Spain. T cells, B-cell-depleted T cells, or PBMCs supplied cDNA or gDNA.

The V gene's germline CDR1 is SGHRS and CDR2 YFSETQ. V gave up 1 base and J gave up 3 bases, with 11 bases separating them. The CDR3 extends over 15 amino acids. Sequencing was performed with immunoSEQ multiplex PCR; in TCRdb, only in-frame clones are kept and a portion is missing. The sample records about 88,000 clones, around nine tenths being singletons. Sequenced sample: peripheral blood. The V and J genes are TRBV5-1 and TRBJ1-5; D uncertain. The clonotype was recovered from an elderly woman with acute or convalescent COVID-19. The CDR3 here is CASSLMSGDNQPQHF. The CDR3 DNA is TGCGCCAGCAGCTTGATGTCGGGAGACAATCAGCCCCAGCATTTT. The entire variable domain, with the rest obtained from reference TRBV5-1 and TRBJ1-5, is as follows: KAGVTQTPRYLIKTRGQQVTLSCSPISGHRSVSWYQQTPGQGLQFLFEYFSETQRNKGNFPGRFSGRQFSNSRSEMNVSTLELGDSALYLCASSLMSGDNQPQHFGDGTRLSIL.